These 28 T cell receptor beta chains originate from one sample sequenced in a study of control samples from healthy donors and cancer patients. The table came from immunoSEQ multiplex PCR; TCRdb's copy has only in-frame clones and leaves some out. The table has about 130,000 clones, over 90% seen once. The material sequenced was PBMCs. These receptors were obtained from a man between 60 and 70 years old with colorectal cancer.

This chain uses TRBV6-5 with TRBJ1-1; 7 bases are shared with TRBD1. The CDR3 has 14 amino acids. Germline CDR1 and CDR2: MNHEY and SVGAGI. V shed 8 bases, J shed 5 bases, and the junction held 11 bases outside the gene matches. The CDR3 DNA sequence: TGTGCCAGCGGGGCCCCGACAGGGAGGACTGAAGCTTTCTTT. It specifies CASGAPTGRTEAFF.

V and J are TRBV5-6 and TRBJ2-1, with D perhaps assigned TRBD1 or TRBD2 (5 bases each). Germline CDR1 SGHDT, CDR2 YYEEEE. The CDR3 spans 16 residues. V dropped 1 base and J dropped 3 bases, with 14 bases sitting between them. The CDR3 DNA follows: TGTGCCAGCAGCTTGTTCCGGGACGGCTTCTACAATGAGCAGTTCTTC. Translated, it gives CASSLFRDGFYNEQFF.

The V and J genes are TRBV7-2 and TRBJ1-6; TRBD1 matches 7 bases. The CDR3 loop spans 16 amino acids. The germline gives CDR1 SGHTA, CDR2 FQGNSA. With 2 bases clipped from V and 4 bases from J, the junction kept 5 bases outside the gene matches. CDR3: CASSLYQDRYNSPLHF. CDR3 sequence (DNA): TGTGCCAGCAGCTTATACCAGGACAGGTATAATTCACCCCTCCACTTT.

The gene calls are TRBV6-5 and TRBJ1-2, with 9 bases aligning to TRBD1. The germline gives CDR1 MNHEY, CDR2 SVGAGI. This CDR3 spans 15 amino acids. The V gene end was trimmed by 6 bases and the J gene end by 4 bases; junction bases not matched to a gene: 9. The CDR3 DNA reads as TGTGCCAGCAGAACGGGGACAGGGTCAATCTATGGCTACACCTTC. Translating it yields CASRTGTGSIYGYTF.

The chain recombines TRBV5-1 with TRBJ2-2; D remains unclear. V lost 4 bases and J 3 bases, leaving 10 bases between the germline ends. This CDR3 is built from 14 residues. Per germline, CDR1 SGHRS and CDR2 YFSETQ. The CDR3 loop reads CASSPRGDTGELFF. The CDR3 DNA follows: TGCGCCAGCAGCCCTCGTGGGGACACCGGGGAGCTGTTTTTT.

The genes are TRBV7-2 and TRBJ2-7, with D maybe TRBD2 (6 bases). The germline CDR1 and CDR2 sequences are SGHTA and FQGNSA. The length of the CDR3 is 15 residues. The ends were cut back, 5 bases at V and 6 bases at J, with 20 bases in the middle. The CDR3 region has the DNA TGTGCCAGCAGCCCCACCGTACAGCCCGGGGGCGAGCAGTACTTC. This encodes CASSPTVQPGGEQYF.

This clone was observed once. The gene calls are TRBV5-4 and TRBJ1-2; no clear D. V was shortened by 0 bases and J by 7 bases, with 7 bases between the two germline ends. Germline lookup yields CDR1 SGHNT and CDR2 YYREEE (reference sequence). There are 12 residues in the CDR3. The CDR3 loop is CASSLVGSGYTF. CDR3 nucleotide sequence: TGTGCCAGCAGCTTGGTAGGATCTGGCTACACCTTC.

The chain uses TRBV7-2 and TRBJ1-1, with no clear D. V gave up 1 base and J gave up 0 bases, with 6 bases separating them. The CDR3 length is 14 residues. CDR1 SGHTA and CDR2 FQGNSA come from the germline V gene. The CDR3 loop is CASSLGQMNTEAFF. The CDR3 DNA follows: TGTGCCAGCAGCTTAGGTCAGATGAACACTGAAGCTTTCTTT.

The V call is TRBV27, the J call TRBJ2-5; TRBD1 agrees at 7 bases. This CDR3 spans 13 amino acids. Trimming removed 6 bases from V and 5 bases from J; junction bases left unmatched: 6. Looked up from germline, CDR1 is MNHEY and CDR2 is SMNVEV (reference sequence). The CDR3 DNA sequence: TGTGCCAGCAGACAGGGGTACGCGGAGACCCAGTACTTC. It is translated as CASRQGYAETQYF.

The gene calls are TRBV24-1 and TRBJ2-1; D may be TRBD2 (6 bases). The CDR3 runs to 13 residues. Germline V lookup: CDR1 KGHDR, CDR2 SFDVKD. The germline V and J ends were trimmed by 9 bases and 7 bases, with 15 bases remaining between them. CDR3 sequence reads: CATAGPGQNEQFF. The CDR3 bases are TGTGCCACCGCGGGACCGGGGCAGAATGAGCAGTTCTTC.

This chain uses TRBV18 with TRBJ2-2; a possible D gene is TRBD2 (6 bases). This CDR3 has 17 residues. Germline CDR1 reads KGHSH; CDR2 reads LQKENI. Trimming stripped 3 bases from V and 4 bases from J, with 18 bases between. In DNA, the CDR3 is TGTGCCAGCTCACCCCGCGGAGGAGGGTACGGCACCGGGGAGCTGTTTTTT. Translating gives CASSPRGGGYGTGELFF.

The rearrangement uses TRBV6-1 and TRBJ2-6; D is perhaps TRBD1 or TRBD2 (5 bases each). The germline V and J ends were trimmed by 4 bases and 2 bases, with 15 bases remaining between them. Germline V lookup: CDR1 MNHNS, CDR2 SASEGT. CDR3 length: 17 residues. CDR3 residues: CASSASGGGTGANVLTF. DNA of the CDR3: TGTGCCAGCAGTGCCTCCGGTGGGGGAACTGGGGCCAACGTCCTGACTTTC.

This chain joins TRBV18 and TRBJ2-1; 14 nucleotides align to TRBD2. The CDR3 length is 16 residues. Germline lookup yields CDR1 KGHSH and CDR2 LQKENI. Trimming removed 3 bases from V and 9 bases from J; junction bases left unmatched: 7. CDR3 sequence (DNA): TGTGCCAGCTCACCGATTTCGACTAGCGGGGGGGGTGAGCAGTTCTTC. Its translation is CASSPISTSGGGEQFF.

The V call is TRBV9, the J call TRBJ1-3; D gene uncertain. In germline, CDR1 is SGDLS, CDR2 YYNGEE. The ends were cut back, 4 bases at V and 0 bases at J, with 8 bases in the middle. This CDR3 region has 14 residues. CDR3 in amino acids: CASSSGDSGNTIYF. The DNA of the CDR3 is TGTGCCAGCAGCTCCGGGGACTCTGGAAACACCATATATTTT.

V usage is TRBV6-6 and J usage is TRBJ2-1, with TRBD2 identical over 10 bases. Germline V gene lookup returns CDR1 MNHNY and CDR2 SVGAGI (reference sequence). V was pared by 7 bases and J by 6 bases, with 9 bases of the junction left unmatched. The CDR3 length is 15 residues. CDR3 amino acids: CASKSGGALSNEQFF. CDR3 bases: TGTGCCAGCAAGAGCGGGGGGGCTCTTAGCAATGAGCAGTTCTTC.

This rearrangement joins TRBV6-5 to TRBJ1-2; D call uncertain. V was clipped by 0 bases and J by 4 bases, with 12 bases between them. The germline gives CDR1 MNHEY, CDR2 SVGAGI. The CDR3 contains 15 residues. The CDR3 sequence is CASSYSRAGVYGYTF. CDR3 bases: TGTGCCAGCAGTTACTCCCGTGCCGGCGTCTATGGCTACACCTTC.

CDR3 bases: TGTGCCAGCAGCGCGGTGTCCAACAGCCTCAACACCGGGGAGCTGTTTTTT. Protein sequence: CASSAVSNSLNTGELFF. The chain employs TRBV9 and TRBJ2-2; no definite D call. Germline CDR1 SGDLS, CDR2 YYNGEE. The germline V and J ends were trimmed by 3 bases and 2 bases, with 17 bases remaining between them. The CDR3 covers 17 residues.

About this clone: Other DNA sequences in this sample translate to the same CDR3. This chain uses TRBV3-1 (or the pseudogene TRBV3-2) with TRBJ1-5, with TRBD1 matching over 10 bases. Germline loops: CDR1 LGHDT, CDR2 YNNKEL (reference sequence). The CDR3 covers 15 residues. Unmatched junction bases numbered 1, after V lost 1 base and J lost 4 bases. DNA for the CDR3: TGTGCCAGCAGCCAAGGGACAGGGGGTAATCAGCCCCAGCATTTT. This codes for CASSQGTGGNQPQHF.

The genes are TRBV19 and TRBJ1-2, with 10 bases fitting TRBD1. The J segment lost 11 bases and the V segment lost 5 bases, leaving 5 bases of the junction unmatched. This CDR3 spans 12 amino acids. Germline V lookup: CDR1 LNHDA, CDR2 SQIVND (reference sequence). CDR3 bases: TGTGCCAGTAGTTCCTGGACAGGGGGGTACACCTTC. Translated, it gives CASSSWTGGYTF.

The chain links TRBV30 to TRBJ2-7; a weak D match, TRBD1 (5 bases). The length of the CDR3 is 12 residues. The germline V and J ends were trimmed by 4 bases and 2 bases, with 9 bases remaining between them. CDR1 is GTSNPN and CDR2 is SVGIG in the germline V gene (reference sequence). The CDR3 region has the DNA TGTGCCTGGATGGCAGGGCCCTACGAGCAGTACTTC. As protein: CAWMAGPYEQYF.

The chain employs TRBV3-1 (or the pseudogene TRBV3-2) and TRBJ2-5; D possibly matches TRBD1 or TRBD2 (6 bases each). In germline, CDR1 is LGHDT, CDR2 YNNKEL (reference sequence). The length of the CDR3 is 15 residues. V lost 1 base, J lost 5 bases, and 14 bases lay in between. The CDR3 DNA sequence: TGTGCCAGCAGCCAAGCCGATGGGGGGCAGGAGACCCAGTACTTC. Translation: CASSQADGGQETQYF.

The chain couples TRBV30 to TRBJ2-7; the D is unclear. There are 14 residues in the CDR3. V was cut by 0 bases and J by 1 base, with 10 bases left in between. Germline assignment: CDR1 GTSNPN and CDR2 SVGIG (reference sequence). The CDR3 region is CAWSVIGPSYEQYF. DNA for the CDR3: TGTGCCTGGAGTGTAATCGGCCCATCCTACGAGCAGTACTTC. Full variable domain (remainder filled in from reference TRBV30 and TRBJ2-7): SQTIHQWPATLVQPVGSPLSLECTVEGTSNPNLYWYRQAAGRGLQLLFYSVGIGQISSEVPQNLSASRPQDRQFILSSKKLLLSDSGFYLCAWSVIGPSYEQYFGPGTRLTVT.

The chain couples TRBV13 to TRBJ2-7, with a tentative D call TRBD1 (7 bases). V dropped 8 bases and J dropped 2 bases, with 19 bases sitting between them. This CDR3 is built from 15 residues. Germline V CDR1 and CDR2: PRHDT, FYEKMQ (reference sequence). The CDR3 coding sequence is TGTGCCAGCTCCACCCCGGGACAGCGGGCCTACGAGCAGTACTTC. It specifies CASSTPGQRAYEQYF. Using reference TRBV13 and TRBJ2-7 for the parts outside the CDR3, the full variable domain is AAGVIQSPRHLIKEKRETATLKCYPIPRHDTVYWYQQGPGQDPQFLISFYEKMQSDKGSIPDRFSAQQFSDYHSELNMSSLELGDSALYFCASSTPGQRAYEQYFGPGTRLTVT.

This rearrangement joins TRBV24-1 to TRBJ1-5; D uncertain. The CDR3 extends over 17 amino acids. V dropped 4 bases and J dropped 1 base, with 16 bases sitting between them. Germline V gene data show CDR1 as KGHDR and CDR2 as SFDVKD. CDR3 region: CATSDSSGSGSNQPQHF. The CDR3, as DNA: TGTGCCACCAGTGACAGCTCCGGGTCTGGGAGCAATCAGCCCCAGCATTTT.

For the CDR3, the DNA is TGCGCCAGCAGCCCGCCTAGCGGGGGAAGCTGGGAGACCCAGTACTTC. Encoded protein: CASSPPSGGSWETQYF. V gene TRBV4-1 combines with J gene TRBJ2-5, with 10 bases aligning to TRBD2. CDR1 is MGHRA, CDR2 YSYEKL, per germline. After removal of 4 bases from V and 5 bases from J, the junction contained 10 bases not matched to a gene. The CDR3 extends over 16 amino acids.

This chain uses TRBV4-1 with TRBJ1-1; no clear D. The CDR3 has 15 amino acids. Germline V lookup: CDR1 MGHRA, CDR2 YSYEKL. V dropped 0 bases and J dropped 1 base, with 9 bases sitting between them. Here the CDR3 reads CASSQESDRNTEAFF. In DNA, the CDR3 is TGCGCCAGCAGCCAAGAGAGCGACCGGAACACTGAAGCTTTCTTT.

This clone came up once. This chain joins TRBV19 and TRBJ1-2; no clear D. CDR3 length equals 15 residues. CDR1 and CDR2 (germline): LNHDA, SQIVND (reference sequence). V lost 1 base, J lost 0 bases, and 9 bases lay in between. CDR3 DNA sequence: TGTGCCAGTAGTATAGCCCAGACAACTAACTATGGCTACACCTTC. Amino acids: CASSIAQTTNYGYTF.

The V call is TRBV18, the J call TRBJ1-1; D not certain. The CDR3 runs 14 residues. The V gene lost 3 bases and the J gene lost 0 bases, with 8 bases spanning the gap. CDR1 is KGHSH and CDR2 is LQKENI in the germline V gene. CDR3 residues: CASSPSTVNTEAFF. The CDR3 DNA sequence: TGTGCCAGCTCACCGTCCACAGTGAACACTGAAGCTTTCTTT.